One sample yielded the 18 T cell receptor beta chains listed below, sequenced in a study of identical twins. MiXCR, run by TCRdb on the 5' RACE reads, gives a single entry per CDR3 protein. The table has some 200,000 distinct CDR3 sequences, more than 6.5% seen once. This sample was shared with a second study, whose subject was yellow fever vaccine responses in identical twins.

Sequencing was performed on memory (CD45RO+) T cells sorted from blood. The receptors shown here come from a woman aged 18 to 35 in good health.

This clonotype has ten or more counts. The chain recombines TRBV7-2 with TRBJ2-7; D may be TRBD1 (6 bases). Germline V gene lookup returns CDR1 SGHTA and CDR2 FQGNSA. The CDR3 sequence is 15 residues long. The V gene lost 1 base and the J gene lost 3 bases, with 13 bases spanning the gap. CDR3 bases: TGTGCCAGCAGCTTAGGCCAAGGACAGAGCTACGAGCAGTACTTC. This gives the protein CASSLGQGQSYEQYF.

In this sample, this clonotype turned up a few times. The genes are TRBV6-1 and TRBJ2-1; D is unclear. V gave up 6 bases and J gave up 0 bases, with 12 bases separating them. CDR1 and CDR2 from the germline V gene are MNHNS and SASEGT. The CDR3 length is 15 residues. CDR3 residues: CASRSQESSYNEQFF. The CDR3 DNA reads as TGTGCCAGCAGATCACAAGAGAGCTCCTACAATGAGCAGTTCTTC.

This clonotype was observed many times. The chain carries TRBV6-2 or TRBV6-3 and TRBJ2-2; TRBD2 agrees at 7 bases. V was pared by 2 bases and J by 4 bases, with 7 bases of the junction left unmatched. The CDR3 loop spans 16 amino acids. Germline CDR1 MNHEY, CDR2 SVGEGT. CDR3 region: CASSYGGSLSTGELFF. CDR3 coding DNA: TGTGCCAGCAGTTACGGCGGGAGTCTTAGCACCGGGGAGCTGTTTTTT.

This clonotype was counted many times. The gene calls are TRBV20-1 and TRBJ2-5, with D unclear. CDR3 length equals 12 residues. Germline V lookup: CDR1 DFQATT, CDR2 SNEGSKA (reference sequence). V lost 5 bases, J lost 7 bases, and 14 bases lay in between. CDR3 nucleotide sequence: TGCAGTGCTCCGACCGGTTCTGGGACCCAGTACTTC. It yields the protein CSAPTGSGTQYF.

This clonotype occurred a few times. This sequence joins TRBV2 and TRBJ2-7; D possibly corresponds to TRBD2 (6 bases). V was clipped by 1 base and J by 3 bases, with 13 bases between them. The length of the CDR3 is 15 residues. Per the germline V gene, CDR1 is SNHLY and CDR2 is FYNNEI. CDR3 DNA sequence: TGTGCCAGCAGTGAAGGTTCGCTAGCGATCTACGAGCAGTACTTC. This translates into CASSEGSLAIYEQYF.

This chain joins TRBV28 and TRBJ2-3; a weak D match, TRBD2 (6 bases). Germline V gene lookup returns CDR1 MDHEN and CDR2 SYDVKM. The CDR3 spans 16 residues. V was clipped by 4 bases and J by 5 bases, with 19 bases between them. The CDR3 here is CASSSRPGRGKDTQYF. CDR3 sequence (DNA): TGTGCCAGCAGTTCACGCCCAGGGCGGGGTAAAGATACGCAGTATTTT.

This clonotype came up a few times. The rearrangement links TRBV5-1 to TRBJ2-3; maybe TRBD2 (5 bases). CDR3 length equals 16 residues. CDR1 and CDR2 (germline): SGHRS, YFSETQ. V lost 5 bases, J lost 0 bases, and 16 bases lay in between. The CDR3 reads CASSLRAETSTDTQYF. The CDR3 bases are TGCGCCAGCAGTTTACGAGCGGAGACTAGCACAGATACGCAGTATTTT.

This clonotype came up many times. V is TRBV20-1 and J is TRBJ1-4, with no clear D. The CDR3 covers 12 residues. Trimming pared 6 bases from V and 4 bases from J, leaving 9 bases between. CDR1 is DFQATT, CDR2 SNEGSKA, per germline (reference sequence). In nucleotides, the CDR3 is TGCAGTGCGGGCTATATTAATGAAAAACTGTTTTTT. It translates to CSAGYINEKLFF.

The chain has TRBV15 and TRBJ2-2; TRBD2 matches at 8 bases. The CDR3 spans 15 residues. With 5 bases clipped from V and 4 bases from J, the junction kept 6 bases outside the gene matches. The germline V gene has CDR1 LNHNV and CDR2 YYDKDF (reference sequence). The CDR3 loop reads CATSQSGRVTGELFF. CDR3 coding DNA: TGTGCCACCAGCCAGTCCGGGAGGGTCACCGGGGAGCTGTTTTTT. Variable domain in full (rest from reference TRBV15 and TRBJ2-2): DAMVIQNPRYQVTQFGKPVTLSCSQTLNHNVMYWYQQKSSQAPKLLFHYYDKDFNNEADTPDNFQSRRPNTSFCFLDIRSPGLGDTAMYLCATSQSGRVTGELFFGEGSRLTVL.

This clonotype was seen ten or more times. V usage is TRBV4-1 and J usage is TRBJ2-2, with TRBD2 identical over 12 bases. The trim removed 3 bases at V and 1 base at J, leaving 3 bases unmatched. There are 17 residues in the CDR3. Germline-derived CDR1 and CDR2 are MGHRA and YSYEKL. In DNA form, the CDR3 reads TGCGCCAGCAGCCAGGGGGGACTAGCGGGGAACACCGGGGAGCTGTTTTTT. Translating it yields CASSQGGLAGNTGELFF.

This clonotype was recorded a few times. The chain recombines TRBV21-1 with TRBJ1-2. TRBV21-1 is tagged as a pseudogene. This CDR3 has 15 amino acids. The CDR3 DNA reads TGTGCCAGCAGCAAAGGGGGGTTGGGGAGGCATGGCTACACCTTC. This encodes CASSKGGLGRHGYTF.

J is TRBJ2-3 and V is TRBV27; 11 bases align to TRBD2. Germline CDR1 and CDR2: MNHEY and SMNVEV (reference sequence). The CDR3 spans 17 residues. Unmatched junction bases numbered 15, after V lost 5 bases and J lost 8 bases. CDR3 bases: TGTGCCAGCAGTCCAAGACTAGCGGGAAGTGCGGTGCGTACGCAGTATTTT. Its translation is CASSPRLAGSAVRTQYF.

This chain connects TRBV10-3 to TRBJ2-1, with a tentative D call TRBD2 (6 bases). CDR1 and CDR2 (germline): ENHRY, SYGVKD. The CDR3 has 17 residues. Deletions cut 0 bases from V and 7 bases from J, with 19 bases between. CDR3 in DNA: TGTGCCATCAGTGAGTCGGGGATTTCAACGGGAGCGAATGAGCAGTTCTTC. Protein sequence: CAISESGISTGANEQFF.

This chain links TRBV5-1 with TRBJ1-1, with D possibly being TRBD1 (6 bases). The germline CDR1 and CDR2 sequences are SGHRS and YFSETQ. CDR3 length equals 15 residues. V shed 7 bases and J shed 4 bases, with 20 bases lying between them. The chain's CDR3 is CASYPTLRGGTEAFF. The CDR3 DNA sequence: TGCGCCAGCTACCCTACCCTCAGGGGAGGCACTGAAGCTTTCTTT. Drawing the rest from reference TRBV5-1 and TRBJ1-1, the complete variable domain is KAGVTQTPRYLIKTRGQQVTLSCSPISGHRSVSWYQQTPGQGLQFLFEYFSETQRNKGNFPGRFSGRQFSNSRSEMNVSTLELGDSALYLCASYPTLRGGTEAFFGQGTRLTVV.

At least ten counts were recorded for this clonotype. The chain couples TRBV6-5 to TRBJ2-1, with 12 positions matching TRBD2. V shed 0 bases and J 6 bases; nucleotides not matched to a gene: 3. CDR1 MNHEY and CDR2 SVGAGI come from the germline V gene. This CDR3 has 16 residues. CDR3: CASSYSTSGGINEQFF. The DNA for the CDR3 is TGTGCCAGCAGTTACTCAACTAGCGGGGGGATCAATGAGCAGTTCTTC.

The gene calls are TRBV28 and TRBJ2-7; TRBD2 aligns across 13 bases. The CDR3 runs to 15 residues. Germline V lookup: CDR1 MDHEN, CDR2 SYDVKM. J lost 6 bases, V lost 5 bases, and 7 bases had no gene match. The DNA of the CDR3 is TGTGCCAGCAGTCCCCGGACTAGCGGGAGATCCGAGCAGTACTTC. Its translation is CASSPRTSGRSEQYF.

This clonotype turned up a few times. This chain links TRBV18 with TRBJ1-5, with 9 bases aligning to TRBD1. The CDR3 length is 16 residues. J was trimmed by 5 bases and V by 2 bases; bases with no gene match: 7. The germline V gene has CDR1 KGHSH and CDR2 LQKENI. This CDR3 reads CASSPAGTGSYQPQHF. CDR3 sequence (DNA): TGTGCCAGCTCACCAGCAGGGACAGGGTCCTATCAGCCCCAGCATTTT. Full variable domain (outside the CDR3, taken from reference TRBV18 and TRBJ1-5): NAGVMQNPRHLVRRRGQEARLRCSPMKGHSHVYWYRQLPEEGLKFMVYLQKENIIDESGMPKERFSAEFPKEGPSILRIQQVVRGDSAAYFCASSPAGTGSYQPQHFGDGTRLSIL.

This clonotype was counted many times. The V gene is TRBV2, the J gene TRBJ2-1, with 7 nucleotides matching TRBD2. CDR1 and CDR2 (germline): SNHLY, FYNNEI. With V trimmed by 6 bases and J by 8 bases, 16 bases remained unmatched. The CDR3 covers 16 residues. The DNA for the CDR3 is TGTGCCAGCAGCGGTCCGGGACTAATATCGTTGGATGAGCAGTTCTTC. Its protein product is CASSGPGLISLDEQFF.